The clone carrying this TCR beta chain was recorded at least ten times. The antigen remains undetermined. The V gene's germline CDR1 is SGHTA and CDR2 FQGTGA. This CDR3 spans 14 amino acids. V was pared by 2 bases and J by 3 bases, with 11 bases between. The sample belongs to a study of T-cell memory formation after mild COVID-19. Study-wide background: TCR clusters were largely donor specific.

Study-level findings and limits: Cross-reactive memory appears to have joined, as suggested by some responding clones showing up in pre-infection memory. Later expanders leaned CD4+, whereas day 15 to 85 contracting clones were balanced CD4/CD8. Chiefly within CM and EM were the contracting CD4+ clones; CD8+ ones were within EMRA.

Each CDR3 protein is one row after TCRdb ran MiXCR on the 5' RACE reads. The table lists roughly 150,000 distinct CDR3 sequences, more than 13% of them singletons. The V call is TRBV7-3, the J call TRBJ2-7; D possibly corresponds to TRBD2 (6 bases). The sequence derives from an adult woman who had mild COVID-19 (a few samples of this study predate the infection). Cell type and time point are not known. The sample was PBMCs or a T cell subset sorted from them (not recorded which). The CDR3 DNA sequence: TGTGCCAGCAGCTTAGGGGGGAAGGGCTACGAGCAGTACTTC. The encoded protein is CASSLGGKGYEQYF. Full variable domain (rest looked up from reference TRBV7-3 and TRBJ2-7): GAGVSQTPSNKVTEKGKYVELRCDPISGHTALYWYRQSLGQGPEFLIYFQGTGAADDSGLPNDRFFAVRPEGSVSTLKIQRTERGDSAVYLCASSLGGKGYEQYFGPGTRLTVT.